This TCR beta chain appears in the sequencing data of a study of T-cell memory formation after mild COVID-19. In the study overall: Most TCR clusters belonged to a single donor.

V shed 2 bases and J shed 7 bases, with 17 bases lying between them. The CDR3 is 15 amino acids. The germline gives CDR1 DFQATT, CDR2 SNEGSKA (reference sequence). TCRdb reanalysed the 5' RACE reads using MiXCR and keeps one entry per CDR3 protein. The sample includes about 610,000 distinct CDR3 sequences, 17% of them seen just once. The gene calls are TRBV20-1 and TRBJ2-2; tentatively, D is TRBD1 or TRBD2 (5 bases each). The sequence was obtained from an adult woman who had mild COVID-19 (a few samples of this study predate the infection). Cell type and time point are not known. The sequencing sample was made of PBMCs or a T cell subset sorted from them (not recorded which). In DNA form, the CDR3 reads TGCAGTGCTAGACGCAACGGGGCTTCCGGCGGGGAGCTGTTTTTT. Amino acid sequence: CSARRNGASGGELFF.